These 17 T cell receptor beta chains share one sample of origin, sequenced in a study of blood T cells in healthy people across ages. The use of a sample-barcoded 5' primer and a J-beta primer mix characterized a second PCR of about 6 to 11 cycles. TCRdb ran MiXCR on the 5' RACE reads and lists one entry per CDR3 protein. The top ten clones hold roughly 8.2% of a sample with 1.5 million to 2 million distinct CDR3 sequences, roughly 27% of them seen once. What was sequenced was blood. The receptor source for this set is a woman aged 30 to 39 in good health.

This clonotype was seen only a few times. DNA for the CDR3: TGTGCCAGCACTTTAGGGACAGCATCCTACAATGAGCAGTTCTTC. Translated: CASTLGTASYNEQFF. The J gene is TRBJ2-1, the V gene TRBV6-1, with 7 bases identical to TRBD1. Germline trimming cut 7 bases from V and 1 base from J; bases unmatched to any gene: 7. CDR3 length: 15 residues. Germline-derived CDR1 and CDR2 are MNHNS and SASEGT.

The chain couples TRBV18 to TRBJ2-2, with D possibly being TRBD1 (5 bases). The CDR3 extends over 15 amino acids. The ends were cut back, 2 bases at V and 0 bases at J, with 7 bases in the middle. Germline CDR1 and CDR2: KGHSH and LQKENI. The DNA of the CDR3 is TGTGCCAGCTCACCAGGGGCCCCGAACACCGGGGAGCTGTTTTTT. It codes for CASSPGAPNTGELFF.

This clonotype showed up just a few times. The chain joins TRBV7-9 to TRBJ2-5, with 8 bases matching TRBD1. The CDR3 is 14 residues long. V lost 6 bases, J lost 11 bases, and 14 bases stayed unmatched. From germline, CDR1 is SEHNR and CDR2 FQNEAQ (reference sequence). In nucleotides, the CDR3 is TGTGCCAGCAGAGGTCGCCAGGGGGCAAGAGAGCAGTACTTC. It translates to CASRGRQGAREQYF.

The rearrangement links TRBV6-6 to TRBJ2-3, with TRBD1 identical over 9 bases. The CDR3 has 14 residues. CDR1 MNHNY and CDR2 SVGAGI come from the germline V gene (reference sequence). Unmatched junction bases numbered 2, after V lost 4 bases and J lost 3 bases. Here the CDR3 reads CASSWDRETDTQYF. The CDR3 region has the DNA TGTGCCAGCAGTTGGGACAGGGAAACAGATACGCAGTATTTT.

The V and J genes are TRBV6-6 and TRBJ2-5; D gene ambiguous. The germline V gene has CDR1 MNHNY and CDR2 SVGAGI (reference sequence). V was trimmed by 7 bases and J by 13 bases, leaving 25 bases between them. CDR3 length: 14 residues. The chain's CDR3 is CASTPSGYWDERYF. Written as DNA, the CDR3 is TGTGCCAGCACCCCGTCGGGTTATTGGGATGAGCGGTACTTC.

The chain combines TRBV3-1 with TRBJ1-2, with TRBD1 identical over 7 bases. The length of the CDR3 is 16 residues. Germline V gives CDR1 LGHDT, CDR2 YNNKEL (reference sequence). The V and J ends lost 4 bases and 1 base, in that order; junction bases with no gene match: 9. This CDR3 reads CASSPQGQAFNYGYTF. Written as DNA, the CDR3 is TGTGCCAGCAGCCCGCAAGGACAGGCCTTTAACTATGGCTACACCTTC.

On this clonotype itself: A read error may account for a junction end that differs from germline. The V gene is TRBV20-1, the J gene TRBJ2-7; TRBD2 agrees at 10 bases. Germline values: CDR1 DFQATT, CDR2 SNEGSKA (reference sequence). The CDR3 runs 16 residues. The CDR3 sequence: CSAATLGAGGPYVQYF. For the CDR3, the DNA is TGCAGTGCTGCCACTTTGGGAGCGGGGGGGCCCTACGTGCAGTACTTC.

This clonotype showed up just a few times. The chain carries TRBV28 and TRBJ2-7; TRBD2 aligns across 8 bases. The germline CDR1 and CDR2 sequences are MDHEN and SYDVKM. Unmatched junction bases numbered 19, after V lost 6 bases and J lost 6 bases. The CDR3 runs to 17 residues. This CDR3 reads CASSLGGRGGLGPEQYF. CDR3 nucleotides: TGTGCCAGCAGCCTAGGAGGGCGCGGGGGACTAGGCCCCGAGCAGTACTTC.

This clonotype was counted a few times. At one boundary the junction diverges from the germline segment, which might be a read error. V is TRBV7-9 and J is TRBJ2-7; D may match TRBD1 or TRBD2 (5 bases each). The length of the CDR3 is 16 residues. CDR1 is SEHNR, CDR2 FQNEAQ, per germline (reference sequence). The CDR3 here is CAGSLTPVRGTYEQYF. Written as DNA, the CDR3 is TGTGCCGGCAGCTTAACCCCCGTGAGGGGAACCTACGAGCAGTACTTC. Full variable domain (remainder filled in from reference TRBV7-9 and TRBJ2-7): DTGVSQNPRHKITKRGQNVTFRCDPISEHNRLYWYRQTLGQGPEFLTYFQNEAQLEKSRLLSDRFSAERPKGSFSTLEIQRTEQGDSAMYLCAGSLTPVRGTYEQYFGPGTRLTVT.

V gene TRBV20-1 combines with J gene TRBJ2-7; D might be TRBD1 (6 bases). This CDR3 region has 13 residues. CDR1 is DFQATT and CDR2 is SNEGSKA in the germline V gene (reference sequence). Trimming removed 2 bases at V and 4 bases at J, with 12 bases between. The CDR3 loop reads CSARYPRGYEQYF. CDR3 nucleotide sequence: TGCAGTGCTAGATACCCCAGGGGTTACGAGCAGTACTTC.

This clonotype appeared many times. The V call is TRBV20-1, the J call TRBJ2-7; no firm D call. The germline V gene has CDR1 DFQATT and CDR2 SNEGSKA (reference sequence). The germline V and J ends were trimmed by 3 bases and 2 bases, with 8 bases remaining between them. The CDR3 loop spans 12 amino acids. For the CDR3, the DNA is TGCAGTGCTAGCGTCTCACCCTACGAGCAGTACTTC. This translates into CSASVSPYEQYF.

The gene calls are TRBV6-2 or TRBV6-3 and TRBJ2-2; the D call may be TRBD1 or TRBD2 (5 bases each). The CDR3 has 15 residues. Germline V gene data show CDR1 as MNHEY and CDR2 as SVGEGT. V was shortened by 6 bases and J by 3 bases, with 14 bases between the two germline ends. CDR3 nucleotide sequence: TGTGCCAGCAGCCCGGTGGGGGTGTACACCGGGGAGCTGTTTTTT. The encoded protein is CASSPVGVYTGELFF.

On this clonotype: One base away lies a much larger clone, so this may be a sequencing read error. The V call is TRBV29-1, the J call TRBJ2-6; the D is unclear. CDR3 length equals 13 residues. V was cut by 3 bases and J by 2 bases, with 5 bases left in between. Germline V gene data show CDR1 as SQVTM and CDR2 as ANQGSEA. DNA for the CDR3: TGCAGCGTTGAGGATGCTGGGGCCAACGTCCTGACTTTC. This sequence encodes CSVEDAGANVLTF.

This clonotype was found many times. The rearrangement joins TRBV24-1 to TRBJ2-1; D remains ambiguous. The V gene's germline CDR1 is KGHDR and CDR2 SFDVKD. The V gene lost 5 bases and the J gene lost 7 bases, with 8 bases spanning the gap. This CDR3 has 12 residues. CDR3 sequence: CATSGDQNEQFF. In DNA, the CDR3 is TGTGCCACCAGTGGTGACCAGAATGAGCAGTTCTTC.

In this sample, this clonotype turned up a few times. The genes are TRBV6-5 and TRBJ2-7, with 8 bases aligning to TRBD2. V was clipped by 4 bases and J by 7 bases; unmatched bases: 15. The CDR3 extends over 16 amino acids. Looked up from germline, CDR1 is MNHEY and CDR2 is SVGAGI. CDR3 region: CASSSPGLGFYNEQYF. CDR3 in DNA: TGTGCCAGCAGTTCCCCGGGACTAGGCTTCTACAATGAGCAGTACTTC.

Many counts were recorded for this clonotype. This chain uses TRBV10-2 with TRBJ2-7, with 7 bases fitting TRBD2. This CDR3 is 14 amino acids long. Trimming cost V 7 bases and J 5 bases; bases outside gene matches: 11. In germline, CDR1 is WSHSY, CDR2 SAAADI. The CDR3 bases are TGCGCCAGCAAAGCGGGATATATTTCCCACGAGCAGTACTTC. It translates to CASKAGYISHEQYF.

The chain carries TRBV12-3 or TRBV12-4 and TRBJ1-2; D might be TRBD1 (6 bases). The CDR3 is 14 residues long. V was shortened by 8 bases and J by 6 bases, with 19 bases between the two germline ends. For the CDR3, the DNA is TGTGCCAGCCGACCTCCCTTTGGGGGGCATGGCTACACCTTC. Translation: CASRPPFGGHGYTF.